This paragraph reports one T cell receptor (beta chain). The antigen is unknown. V was cut by 10 bases and J by 3 bases, with 17 bases left in between. The CDR3 runs 14 residues. The V gene's germline CDR1 is SGHAT and CDR2 FQDESV (reference sequence). The PCR had 60 Vbeta and 13 Jbeta primers. Method: immunoSEQ multiplex PCR; TCRdb's copy keeps in-frame clones and lacks some. Altogether roughly 150,000 clones are present, around 72% being singletons, with the ten largest covering around 7%. This entry belongs to a study of cytomegalovirus exposure and HLA in healthy donors. Findings of the study overall: Through in vitro validation, a few CMV-associated chains were shown to be specific for CMV antigens.

The donors gave bone marrow, and they were healthy. Sequencing was performed on PBMCs. V and J are TRBV11-1 and TRBJ2-3, with a tentative D call TRBD2 (5 bases). The clonotype was recovered from a woman aged 40 to 50 in good health and CMV-seropositive. CDR3 nucleotide sequence: TGTGCCACCCACCGGGGATTTGAAACAGATACGCAGTATTTT. It translates to CATHRGFETDTQYF.